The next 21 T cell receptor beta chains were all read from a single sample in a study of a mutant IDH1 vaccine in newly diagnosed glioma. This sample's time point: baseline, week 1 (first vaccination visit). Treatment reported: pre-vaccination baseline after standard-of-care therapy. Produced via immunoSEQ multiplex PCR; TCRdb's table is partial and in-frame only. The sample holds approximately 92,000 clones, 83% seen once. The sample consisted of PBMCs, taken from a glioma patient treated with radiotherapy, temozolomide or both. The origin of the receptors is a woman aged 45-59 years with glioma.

CDR3 region: CASSQEYPPNSPLHF. CDR3 DNA: TGTGCCAGCAGCCAAGAGTACCCGCCGAATTCACCCCTCCACTTT. The chain links TRBV4-2 to TRBJ1-6, with D unresolved. The CDR3 length is 15 residues. The V and J ends lost 0 bases and 7 bases respectively, with 10 bases between them. Per germline, CDR1 LGHNA and CDR2 YNFKEQ.

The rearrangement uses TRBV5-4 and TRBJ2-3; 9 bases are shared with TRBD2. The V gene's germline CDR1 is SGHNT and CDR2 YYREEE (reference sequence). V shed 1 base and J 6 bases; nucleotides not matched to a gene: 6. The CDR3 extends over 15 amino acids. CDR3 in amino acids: CASSLYAGGHDTQYF. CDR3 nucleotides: TGTGCCAGCAGCTTGTACGCGGGGGGGCACGATACGCAGTATTTT.

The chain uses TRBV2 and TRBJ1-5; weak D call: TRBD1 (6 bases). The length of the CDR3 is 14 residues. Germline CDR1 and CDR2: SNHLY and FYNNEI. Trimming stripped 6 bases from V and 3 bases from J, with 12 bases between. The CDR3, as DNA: TGTGCCAGCAGCCTAGGACAGCCCAATCAGCCCCAGCATTTT. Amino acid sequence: CASSLGQPNQPQHF. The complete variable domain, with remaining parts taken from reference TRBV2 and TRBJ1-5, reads EPEVTQTPSHQVTQMGQEVILRCVPISNHLYFYWYRQILGQKVEFLVSFYNNEISEKSEIFDDQFSVERPDGSNFTLKIRSTKLEDSAMYFCASSLGQPNQPQHFGDGTRLSIL.

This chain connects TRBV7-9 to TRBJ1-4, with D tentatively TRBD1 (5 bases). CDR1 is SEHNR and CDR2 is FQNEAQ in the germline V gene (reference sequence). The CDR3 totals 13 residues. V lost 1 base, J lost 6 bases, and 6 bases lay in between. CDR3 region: CASSLGGDEKLFF. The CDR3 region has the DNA TGTGCCAGCAGCTTAGGGGGGGATGAAAAACTGTTTTTT.

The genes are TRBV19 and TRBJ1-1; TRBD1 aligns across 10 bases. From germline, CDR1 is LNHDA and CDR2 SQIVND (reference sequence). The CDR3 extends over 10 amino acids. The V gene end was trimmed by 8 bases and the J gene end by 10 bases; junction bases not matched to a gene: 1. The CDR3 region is CASWDRGAFF. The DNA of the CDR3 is TGTGCCAGTTGGGACAGGGGAGCTTTCTTT. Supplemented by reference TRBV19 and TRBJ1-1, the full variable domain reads DGGITQSPKYLFRKEGQNVTLSCEQNLNHDAMYWYRQDPGQGLRLIYYSQIVNDFQKGDIAEGYSVSREKKESFPLTVTSAQKNPTAFYLCASWDRGAFFGQGTRLTVV.

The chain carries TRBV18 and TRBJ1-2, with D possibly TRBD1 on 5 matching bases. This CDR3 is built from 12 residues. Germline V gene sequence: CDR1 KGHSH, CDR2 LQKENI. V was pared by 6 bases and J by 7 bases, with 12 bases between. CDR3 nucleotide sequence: TGTGCCAGCTCGCCTTCGGGGGGTGGCTACACCTTC. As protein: CASSPSGGGYTF.

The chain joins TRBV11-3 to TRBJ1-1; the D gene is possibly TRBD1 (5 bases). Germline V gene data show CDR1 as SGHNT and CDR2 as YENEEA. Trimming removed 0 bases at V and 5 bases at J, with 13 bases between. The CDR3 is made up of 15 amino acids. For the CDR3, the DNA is TGTGCCAGCAGCTTAGATGGTCAGGGTGGAACTGAAGCTTTCTTT. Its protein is CASSLDGQGGTEAFF.

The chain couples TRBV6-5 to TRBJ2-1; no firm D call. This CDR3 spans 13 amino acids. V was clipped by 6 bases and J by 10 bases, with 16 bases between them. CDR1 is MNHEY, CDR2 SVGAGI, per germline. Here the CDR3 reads CASSLYYNEEQFF. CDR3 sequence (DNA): TGTGCCAGCAGCCTATATTATAACGAGGAGCAGTTCTTC.

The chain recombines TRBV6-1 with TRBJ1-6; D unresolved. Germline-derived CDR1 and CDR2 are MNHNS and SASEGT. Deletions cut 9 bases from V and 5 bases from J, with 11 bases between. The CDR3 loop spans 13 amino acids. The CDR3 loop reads CASSAVNNSPLHF. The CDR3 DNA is TGTGCCAGTAGCGCTGTAAATAATTCACCCCTCCACTTT.

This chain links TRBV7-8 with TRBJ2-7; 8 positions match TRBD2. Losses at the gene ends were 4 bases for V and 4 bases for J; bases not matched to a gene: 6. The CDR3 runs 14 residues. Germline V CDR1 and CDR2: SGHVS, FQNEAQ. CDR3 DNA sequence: TGTGCCAGCAGCTCCCCCCCGGGAGGGTACGAGCAGTACTTC. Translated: CASSSPPGGYEQYF. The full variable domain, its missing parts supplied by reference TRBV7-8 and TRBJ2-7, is GAGVSQSPRYKVAKRGQDVALRCDPISGHVSLFWYQQALGQGPEFLTYFQNEAQLDKSGLPSDRFFAERPEGSVSTLKIQRTQQEDSAVYLCASSSPPGGYEQYFGPGTRLTVT.

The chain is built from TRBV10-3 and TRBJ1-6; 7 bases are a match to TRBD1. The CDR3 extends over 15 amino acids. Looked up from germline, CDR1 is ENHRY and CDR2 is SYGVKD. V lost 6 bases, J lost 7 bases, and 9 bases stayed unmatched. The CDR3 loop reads CAIRGGQLENSPLHF. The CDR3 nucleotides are TGTGCCATCAGAGGGGGACAGCTGGAGAATTCACCCCTCCACTTT.

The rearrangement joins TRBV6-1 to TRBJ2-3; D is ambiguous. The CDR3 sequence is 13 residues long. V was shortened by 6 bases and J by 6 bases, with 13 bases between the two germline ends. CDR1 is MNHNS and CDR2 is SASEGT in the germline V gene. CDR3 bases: TGTGCCAGCAGGGGTAGGCTGTTCGATACGCAGTATTTT. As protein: CASRGRLFDTQYF.

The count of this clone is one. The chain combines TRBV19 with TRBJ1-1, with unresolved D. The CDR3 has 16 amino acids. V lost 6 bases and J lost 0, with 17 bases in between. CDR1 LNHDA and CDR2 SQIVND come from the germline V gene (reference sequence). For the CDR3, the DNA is TGTGCCAGTAGGGATGGGCCCCGGACCATGAACACTGAAGCTTTCTTT. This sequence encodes CASRDGPRTMNTEAFF.

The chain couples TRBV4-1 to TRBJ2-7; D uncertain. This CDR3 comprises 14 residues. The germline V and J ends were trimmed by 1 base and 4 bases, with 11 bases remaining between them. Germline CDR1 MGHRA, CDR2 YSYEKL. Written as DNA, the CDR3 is TGCGCCAGCAGCCAAGTCCCCTACAATTACGAGCAGTACTTC. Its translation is CASSQVPYNYEQYF.

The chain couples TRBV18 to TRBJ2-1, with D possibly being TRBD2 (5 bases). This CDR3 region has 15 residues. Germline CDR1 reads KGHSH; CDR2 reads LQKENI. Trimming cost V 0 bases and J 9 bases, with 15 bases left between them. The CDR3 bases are TGTGCCAGCTCACCACCGAACGGGGAGACGATTGAGCAGTTCTTC. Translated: CASSPPNGETIEQFF.

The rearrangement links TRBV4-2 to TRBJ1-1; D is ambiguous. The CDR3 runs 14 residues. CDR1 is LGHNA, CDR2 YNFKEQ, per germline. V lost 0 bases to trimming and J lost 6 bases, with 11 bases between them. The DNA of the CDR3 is TGTGCCAGCAGCCAAGAATTCGTGGACGCTGAAGCTTTCTTT. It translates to CASSQEFVDAEAFF.

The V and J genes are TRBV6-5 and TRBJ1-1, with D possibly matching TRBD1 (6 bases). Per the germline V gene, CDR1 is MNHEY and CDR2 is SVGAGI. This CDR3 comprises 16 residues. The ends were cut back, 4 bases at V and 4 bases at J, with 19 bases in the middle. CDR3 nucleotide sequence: TGTGCCAGCAGTTCGCGGACAGTAAGTTCCACCACTGAAGCTTTCTTT. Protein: CASSSRTVSSTTEAFF.

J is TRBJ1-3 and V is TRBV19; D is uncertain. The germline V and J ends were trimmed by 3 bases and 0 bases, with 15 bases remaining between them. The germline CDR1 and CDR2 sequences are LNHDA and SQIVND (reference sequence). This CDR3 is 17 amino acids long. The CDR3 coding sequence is TGTGCCAGTAGTATCGGTGGCCCGAATTTCTCTGGAAACACCATATATTTT. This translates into CASSIGGPNFSGNTIYF.

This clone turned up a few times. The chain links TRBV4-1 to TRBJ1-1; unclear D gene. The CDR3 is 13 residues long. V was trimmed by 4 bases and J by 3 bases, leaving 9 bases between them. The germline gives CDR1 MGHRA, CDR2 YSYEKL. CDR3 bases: TGCGCCAGCAGCCGTATTAGGGACACTGAAGCTTTCTTT. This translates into CASSRIRDTEAFF.

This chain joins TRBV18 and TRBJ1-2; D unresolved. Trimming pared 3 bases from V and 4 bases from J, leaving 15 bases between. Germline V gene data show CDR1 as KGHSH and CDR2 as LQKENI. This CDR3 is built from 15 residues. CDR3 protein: CASSPVRGPGYGYTF. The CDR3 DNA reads TGTGCCAGCTCACCGGTGCGGGGTCCTGGCTATGGCTACACCTTC.

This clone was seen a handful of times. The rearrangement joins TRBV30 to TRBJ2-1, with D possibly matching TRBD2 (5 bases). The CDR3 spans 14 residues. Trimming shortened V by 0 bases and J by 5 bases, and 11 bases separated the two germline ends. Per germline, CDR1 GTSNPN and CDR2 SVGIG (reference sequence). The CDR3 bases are TGTGCCTGGAGTGTAGAGGGTCGAGACAATGAGCAGTTCTTC. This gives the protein CAWSVEGRDNEQFF.